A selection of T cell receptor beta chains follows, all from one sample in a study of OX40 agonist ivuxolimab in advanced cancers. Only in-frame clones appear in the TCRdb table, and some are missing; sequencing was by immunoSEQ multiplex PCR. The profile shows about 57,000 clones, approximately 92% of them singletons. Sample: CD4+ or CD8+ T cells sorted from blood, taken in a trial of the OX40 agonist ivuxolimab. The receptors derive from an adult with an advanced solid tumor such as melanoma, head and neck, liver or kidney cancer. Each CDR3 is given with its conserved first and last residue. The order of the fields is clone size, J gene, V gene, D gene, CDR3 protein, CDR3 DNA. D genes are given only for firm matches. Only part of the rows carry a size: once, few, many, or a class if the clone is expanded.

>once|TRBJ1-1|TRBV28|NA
CASSLLAENTEAFF
TGTGCCAGCAGTTTATTGGCGGAGAACACTGAAGCTTTCTTT
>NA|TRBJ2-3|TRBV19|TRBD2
CASSIVGWTSGREQRTDTQYF
TGTGCCAGTAGTATAGTAGGTTGGACTAGCGGGAGGGAACAACGCACAGATACGCAGTATTTT
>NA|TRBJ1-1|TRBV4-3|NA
CASSPRGNTEAFF
TGCGCCAGCAGCCCTAGGGGGAACACTGAAGCTTTCTTT
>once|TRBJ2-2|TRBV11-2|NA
CASSLTGELFF
TGTGCCAGCAGCCTTACCGGGGAGCTGTTTTTT
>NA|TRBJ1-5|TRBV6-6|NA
CASSLGRYQPQHF
TGTGCCAGCAGTCTCGGCAGATATCAGCCCCAGCATTTT
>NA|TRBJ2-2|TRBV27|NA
CASSPLTNTGELFF
TGTGCCAGCAGTCCACTAACGAACACCGGGGAGCTGTTTTTT
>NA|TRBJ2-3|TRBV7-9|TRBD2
CASSFLLAAVTDTQYF
TGTGCCAGCAGCTTTTTACTAGCGGCGGTCACAGATACGCAGTATTTT
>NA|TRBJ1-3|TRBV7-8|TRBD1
CASSATGGFGNTIYF
TGTGCCAGCAGCGCTACAGGGGGCTTTGGAAACACCATATATTTT
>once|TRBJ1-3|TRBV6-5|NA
CASSSDTFPGNTIYF
TGTGCCAGCAGTTCAGACACGTTCCCTGGAAACACCATATATTTT
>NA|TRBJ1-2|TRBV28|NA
CASSWSAGGYGYTF
TGTGCCAGCAGTTGGTCTGCGGGCGGCTATGGCTACACCTTC
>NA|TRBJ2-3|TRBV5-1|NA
CASSMTGTYTDTQYF
TGCGCCAGCAGCATGACCGGGACTTACACAGATACGCAGTATTTT
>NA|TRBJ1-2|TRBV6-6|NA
CASSNPAGGSNYGYTF
TGTGCCAGCAGCAACCCCGCGGGGGGAAGCAACTATGGCTACACCTTC
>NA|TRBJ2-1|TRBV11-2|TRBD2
CASSTTGTRVYNEQFF
TGTGCCAGCAGCACAACCGGGACTAGAGTATACAATGAGCAGTTCTTC
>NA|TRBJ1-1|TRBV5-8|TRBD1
CASGTGHGTEAFF
TGTGCCAGCGGGACAGGGCATGGCACTGAAGCTTTCTTT
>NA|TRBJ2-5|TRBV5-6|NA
CASSLFTGQNRETQYF
TGTGCCAGCAGCTTGTTTACGGGCCAAAACAGGGAGACCCAGTACTTC
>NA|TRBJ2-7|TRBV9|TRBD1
CASSVGGQASYEQYF
TGTGCCAGCAGCGTAGGGGGACAGGCCTCCTACGAGCAGTACTTC
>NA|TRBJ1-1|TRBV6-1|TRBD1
CASSERGQGLMNTEAFF
TGTGCCAGCAGTGAAAGGGGACAGGGCCTTATGAACACTGAAGCTTTCTTT
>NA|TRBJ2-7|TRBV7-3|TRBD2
CASSLYGGSDYEQYF
TGTGCCAGCAGCTTATACGGCGGGAGTGATTACGAGCAGTACTTC
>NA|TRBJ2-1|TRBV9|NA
CASSGGASANNEQFF
TGTGCCAGCAGCGGAGGGGCTAGCGCCAACAATGAGCAGTTCTTC
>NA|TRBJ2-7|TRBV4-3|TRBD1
CASSQSRDSSYEQYF
TGCGCCAGCAGCCAATCCCGGGACAGCTCCTACGAGCAGTACTTC
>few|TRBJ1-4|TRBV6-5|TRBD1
CASSYRDRVIEKLFF
TGTGCCAGCAGTTACCGGGACAGGGTTATCGAAAAACTGTTTTTT
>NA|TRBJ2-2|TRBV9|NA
CASSLRTGLTGELFF
TGTGCCAGCAGCCTGAGAACGGGGCTTACCGGGGAGCTGTTTTTT
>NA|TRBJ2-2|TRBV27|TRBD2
CASSFASGSSGELFF
TGTGCCAGCAGTTTCGCCAGCGGGAGTTCCGGGGAGCTGTTTTTT
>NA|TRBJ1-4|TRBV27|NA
CASSGGRTVNEKLFF
TGTGCCAGCAGCGGGGGGAGGACGGTTAATGAAAAACTGTTTTTT
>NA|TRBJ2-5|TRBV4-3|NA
CASSQGPSQETQYF
TGCGCCAGCAGCCAAGGTCCGTCCCAAGAGACCCAGTACTTC
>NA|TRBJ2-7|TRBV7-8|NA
CASSSRNYEQYF
TGTGCCAGCAGCTCACGGAATTACGAGCAGTACTTC